This T cell receptor (beta chain) came from a study of T cell changes during pregnancy in multiple sclerosis. Profiled with immunoSEQ multiplex PCR; TCRdb holds only in-frame clones, not every one. In the table there are approximately 28,000 clones, 89% of which are singletons. V lost 0 bases, J lost 6 bases, and 6 bases stayed unmatched. Looked up from germline, CDR1 is KGHSH and CDR2 is LQKENI. The CDR3 runs 16 residues. The sequencing here drew on CD8+ T cells from peripheral blood mononuclear cells, taken in the second trimester of pregnancy. The TCR sequence derives from a female donor with multiple sclerosis, enrolled in a pregnancy study. The chain recombines TRBV18 with TRBJ2-1; TRBD2 matches 9 bases. CDR3 nucleotides: TGTGCCAGCTCACCACCTCGGATAGCGGGAGCCAATGAGCAGTTCTTC. It encodes CASSPPRIAGANEQFF. Combining the CDR3 with reference TRBV18 and TRBJ2-1 gives the whole variable domain NAGVMQNPRHLVRRRGQEARLRCSPMKGHSHVYWYRQLPEEGLKFMVYLQKENIIDESGMPKERFSAEFPKEGPSILRIQQVVRGDSAAYFCASSPPRIAGANEQFFGPGTRLTVL.